The 13 T cell receptor beta chains below all came from one sample that was sequenced in a study of blood T cell repertoires in COVID-19 (dated by TCRdb to about 2020). Libraries were made using the immunoSEQ multiplex PCR assay. This is the immuneACCESS table as TCRdb keeps it, with only in-frame sequences that have V and J called. A part of the clones is gone; compared with another copy, unresolved V genes explain less than half, and the rest is unexplained. The sample table holds roughly 150,000 clones, of which 70% to 90% were seen once. The ten largest clonotypes hold over 7% of the sample. Material for sequencing was peripheral blood. The receptors shown here come from a woman aged 80 or over with COVID-19, enrolled during active disease.

The V call is TRBV5-6, the J call TRBJ2-5; the D is unclear. Germline V gives CDR1 SGHDT, CDR2 YYEEEE. V was trimmed by 0 bases and J by 2 bases, leaving 5 bases between them. CDR3 length equals 13 residues. The CDR3 protein is CASSLVQQETQYF. The CDR3 DNA reads as TGTGCCAGCAGCTTGGTGCAGCAAGAGACCCAGTACTTC.

This chain links TRBV9 with TRBJ1-3; TRBD1 is a possible D gene (5 bases). CDR1 is SGDLS, CDR2 YYNGEE, per germline. V was shortened by 3 bases and J by 1 base, with 8 bases between the two germline ends. The CDR3 covers 14 residues. The CDR3: CASSGQGSGNTIYF. The CDR3 DNA reads TGTGCCAGCAGCGGCCAGGGTTCTGGAAACACCATATATTTT.

This chain uses TRBV11-3 with TRBJ2-7; maybe TRBD1 (5 bases). The germline V gene encodes CDR1 SGHNT and CDR2 YENEEA. Trimming took 0 bases from V and 7 from J, leaving 10 bases between them. The CDR3 is 13 amino acids. CDR3: CASSLEKGMEQYF. CDR3 sequence (DNA): TGTGCCAGCAGCTTAGAGAAGGGGATGGAGCAGTACTTC.

V gene TRBV28 combines with J gene TRBJ2-7, with 10 bases lining up with TRBD1. V dropped 5 bases and J dropped 9; count of bases not matched to a gene: 13. In germline, CDR1 is MDHEN, CDR2 SYDVKM. The CDR3 contains 15 residues. DNA for the CDR3: TGTGCCAGCAGTGGCTCCGGGACAGGGGATTTCGGGCAGTACTTC. As protein: CASSGSGTGDFGQYF.

The chain has TRBV14 and TRBJ2-1, with 10 bases identical to TRBD2. In germline, CDR1 is SGHDN, CDR2 FVKESK. The CDR3 runs to 15 residues. The J segment lost 8 bases and the V segment lost 0 bases, leaving 4 bases of the junction unmatched. This chain's CDR3 is CASSQEAGGPYEQFF. CDR3 DNA sequence: TGTGCCAGCAGCCAAGAAGCGGGAGGGCCCTATGAGCAGTTCTTC. The full variable domain, in which reference TRBV14 and TRBJ2-1 provide the parts outside the CDR3, is EAGVTQFPSHSVIEKGQTVTLRCDPISGHDNLYWYRRVMGKEIKFLLHFVKESKQDESGMPNNRFLAERTGGTYSTLKVQPAELEDSGVYFCASSQEAGGPYEQFFGPGTRLTVL.

This clone was detected only a few times. The chain links TRBV7-3 to TRBJ1-2, with 7 bases matching TRBD1. J was trimmed by 6 bases and V by 5 bases; bases with no gene match: 12. The CDR3 has 15 amino acids. From germline, CDR1 is SGHTA and CDR2 FQGTGA. This CDR3 is CASSRMGTAGDGYTF. For the CDR3, the DNA is TGTGCCAGCAGCCGGATGGGGACAGCAGGAGATGGCTACACCTTC.

The rearrangement links TRBV14 to TRBJ2-3, with a tentative D call TRBD1 (6 bases). This CDR3 spans 16 amino acids. V was cut by 4 bases and J by 0 bases, with 14 bases left in between. CDR1 is SGHDN and CDR2 is FVKESK in the germline V gene. The DNA of the CDR3 is TGTGCCAGCAGCCCCCGGACAGCGTCTAGCACAGATACGCAGTATTTT. This encodes CASSPRTASSTDTQYF.

The chain combines TRBV6-5 with TRBJ1-4, with D possibly TRBD1 on 6 matching bases. Germline CDR1 MNHEY, CDR2 SVGAGI. CDR3 length: 14 amino acids. The V end was cut by 10 bases, the J end by 8 bases, with 20 bases between. CDR3 nucleotides: TGTGCCATCGATTGGGGGCAGGGAAGCGAAAAACTGTTTTTT. This gives the protein CAIDWGQGSEKLFF.

A remark on this clone: This CDR3 is also generated by other DNA sequences in the sample. V gene TRBV3-1 (or the pseudogene TRBV3-2) combines with J gene TRBJ2-3; tentative D call: TRBD2 (5 bases). Trimming took off 4 bases at V and 0 bases at J, with 8 bases between the two ends. This CDR3 is built from 14 residues. From germline, CDR1 is LGHDT and CDR2 YNNKEL (reference sequence). The CDR3 loop is CASSPRGSTDTQYF. The CDR3 bases are TGTGCCAGCAGCCCTCGGGGTAGCACAGATACGCAGTATTTT.

The rearrangement links TRBV19 to TRBJ1-1, with TRBD1 matching 9 bases. Trimming cost V 4 bases and J 0 bases; bases outside gene matches: 3. The CDR3 covers 15 residues. The germline V gene encodes CDR1 LNHDA and CDR2 SQIVND (reference sequence). The CDR3 nucleotides read TGTGCCAGTAGTAGACAGGGGGTCATGAACACTGAAGCTTTCTTT. It yields the protein CASSRQGVMNTEAFF.

The chain employs TRBV5-1 and TRBJ1-1, with a weak D call TRBD1 (6 bases). The CDR3 consists of 14 residues. Germline values: CDR1 SGHRS, CDR2 YFSETQ. V dropped 0 bases and J dropped 6 bases, with 12 bases sitting between them. DNA for the CDR3: TGCGCCAGCAGCTTGGCACCGGGGGGCCCTGAAGCTTTCTTT. It yields the protein CASSLAPGGPEAFF.

The chain has TRBV5-4 and TRBJ1-2; 8 bases are shared with TRBD1. The length of the CDR3 is 16 residues. Per germline, CDR1 SGHNT and CDR2 YYREEE (reference sequence). The junction had 16 bases not matched to a gene; V was cut back by 5 bases and J by 7 bases. The CDR3 sequence is CASSRRQGSGDLGYTF. The CDR3 DNA reads as TGTGCCAGCAGTCGACGACAGGGGTCCGGGGACCTTGGCTACACCTTC.

The chain uses TRBV2 and TRBJ2-3; a weak D match, TRBD2 (5 bases). The CDR3 length is 16 residues. V was trimmed by 4 bases and J by 0 bases, leaving 14 bases between them. Germline-derived CDR1 and CDR2 are SNHLY and FYNNEI. In DNA form, the CDR3 reads TGTGCCAGCAGTGGTTTCGGGGATCCTAGCACAGATACGCAGTATTTT. As protein: CASSGFGDPSTDTQYF.